Sequencing of this T cell receptor beta chain was carried out in a study of blood T cell repertoires in COVID-19. Study-level background: Samples representing acute and convalescent COVID-19 were sourced from the United States, Italy and Spain. Sample material is recorded as cDNA or gDNA derived from T cells, B-cell-depleted T cells, or PBMCs.

This CDR3 contains 15 residues. J was trimmed by 6 bases and V by 0 bases; bases with no gene match: 4. The germline V gene encodes CDR1 SNHLY and CDR2 FYNNEI. Data came from immunoSEQ multiplex PCR; TCRdb stores just in-frame clones and leaves some out. The data show about 93,000 clones, with around nine tenths seen just once and around a sixth held by the top ten. The V and J genes are TRBV2 and TRBJ1-4; 7 positions match TRBD1. This sequence was found in a woman aged 80 or older with acute or convalescent COVID-19. Input material: peripheral blood. The CDR3 here is CASSEAIRGDEKLFF. CDR3 bases: TGTGCCAGCAGTGAAGCGATCAGGGGGGATGAAAAACTGTTTTTT.